What follows are 27 T cell receptor beta chains derived from one specimen sequenced in a study of cytomegalovirus exposure and HLA in healthy donors. The method was immunoSEQ multiplex PCR; TCRdb's version includes in-frame clones alone and lacks a portion of them. The sample shows more than 300,000 clones, 80% to 90% of them seen only once. Sequenced: PBMCs. Source of these receptors: a woman between 18 and 29 years old in good health and CMV-seronegative.

The CDR3 reads CASSLDSRSYNEQFF. In DNA form, the CDR3 reads TGTGCCAGCAGCTTGGACTCCCGCTCCTACAATGAGCAGTTCTTC. This chain connects TRBV5-4 to TRBJ2-1, with D unresolved. Trimming cost V 0 bases and J 0 bases, with 7 bases left between them. CDR3 length equals 15 residues. Germline CDR1 reads SGHNT; CDR2 reads YYREEE (reference sequence).

The table lists this clone with a count of one. The chain is built from TRBV9 and TRBJ2-1; TRBD2 aligns across 8 bases. The CDR3 has 16 amino acids. V shed 6 bases and J 4 bases; nucleotides not matched to a gene: 12. The germline V gene has CDR1 SGDLS and CDR2 YYNGEE. The CDR3: CASTDKAGVGYNEQFF. Here the CDR3 DNA reads TGTGCCAGCACCGATAAAGCGGGAGTAGGATACAATGAGCAGTTCTTC. The full variable domain, rest sourced from reference TRBV9 and TRBJ2-1, is DSGVTQTPKHLITATGQRVTLRCSPRSGDLSVYWYQQSLDQGLQFLIQYYNGEERAKGNILERFSAQQFPDLHSELNLSSLELGDSALYFCASTDKAGVGYNEQFFGPGTRLTVL.

The chain links TRBV10-3 to TRBJ1-1; tentatively, D is TRBD1 (5 bases). Between the trimmed V and J ends, which lost 2 bases and 5 bases, there was a span of 12 bases. The CDR3 consists of 14 residues. Germline assignment: CDR1 ENHRY and CDR2 SYGVKD. The CDR3 bases are TGTGCCATCAGTGAGAGCTTGGGGGGAACTGAAGCTTTCTTT. Its translation is CAISESLGGTEAFF.

This clone was picked up a small number of times. This sequence joins TRBV6-5 and TRBJ1-2; 9 bases fit TRBD1. From germline, CDR1 is MNHEY and CDR2 SVGAGI. This CDR3 has 15 residues. Trimming removed 4 bases from V and 6 bases from J; junction bases left unmatched: 9. The CDR3 bases are TGTGCCAGCAGTTCACCCGACAGGGGGTGGAATGGCTACACCTTC. As protein: CASSSPDRGWNGYTF.

The CDR3 nucleotides are TGTGCCATCAGTGAGGCGGGAGTAAGAAATGAGCAGTTCTTC. Translating gives CAISEAGVRNEQFF. The genes are TRBV10-3 and TRBJ2-1; 7 bases agree with TRBD2. The V segment lost 2 bases and the J segment 7 bases; nucleotides outside the gene matches: 5. The CDR3 totals 14 residues. Germline V gene data show CDR1 as ENHRY and CDR2 as SYGVKD.

The gene calls are TRBV19 and TRBJ2-3, with 9 bases matching TRBD1. J lost 6 bases, V lost 5 bases, and 9 bases had no gene match. Germline lookup yields CDR1 LNHDA and CDR2 SQIVND (reference sequence). This CDR3 has 15 amino acids. The CDR3 loop is CASSSGQGTMDTQYF. CDR3 in DNA: TGTGCCAGTAGTTCTGGACAGGGGACGATGGATACGCAGTATTTT.

This CDR3 reads CASSMPGTSGRETQYF. CDR3 nucleotide sequence: TGTGCCAGTAGTATGCCCGGGACTAGCGGGAGGGAGACCCAGTACTTC. The J gene is TRBJ2-5, the V gene TRBV19; 15 positions match TRBD2. There are 16 residues in the CDR3. The V gene end was trimmed by 3 bases and the J gene end by 5 bases; junction bases not matched to a gene: 4. Germline V gene data show CDR1 as LNHDA and CDR2 as SQIVND (reference sequence).

The chain joins TRBV5-1 to TRBJ2-5; 10 nucleotides align to TRBD1. The V segment lost 0 bases and the J segment 4 bases; nucleotides outside the gene matches: 12. This CDR3 has 18 residues. Per the germline V gene, CDR1 is SGHRS and CDR2 is YFSETQ. CDR3: CASSLVRSGQGPPETQYF. CDR3 nucleotide sequence: TGCGCCAGCAGCTTGGTGAGGTCGGGACAGGGGCCGCCAGAGACCCAGTACTTC.

The V and J genes are TRBV13 and TRBJ2-7; TRBD2 aligns across 7 bases. This CDR3 contains 14 residues. J gave up 5 bases and V 1 base, and 5 bases lay outside the gene matches. Germline loops: CDR1 PRHDT, CDR2 FYEKMQ (reference sequence). CDR3 protein: CASSLAGGSDEQYF. CDR3 nucleotide sequence: TGTGCCAGCAGCTTAGCGGGAGGATCGGACGAGCAGTACTTC.

CDR3 sequence reads: CASSPPAGELFF. The CDR3 DNA sequence: TGTGCCAGCTCCCCTCCGGCCGGGGAGCTGTTTTTT. This chain links TRBV18 with TRBJ2-2; no firm D call. Trimming left V 6 bases short and J 6 bases short, with 8 bases between. Germline CDR1 reads KGHSH; CDR2 reads LQKENI. The CDR3 consists of 12 residues.

The gene calls are TRBV28 and TRBJ1-5; D gene unclear. V lost 6 bases and J lost 2, with 5 bases in between. Germline lookup yields CDR1 MDHEN and CDR2 SYDVKM. CDR3 length equals 12 residues. The CDR3 loop is CASRRGNQPQHF. The CDR3 DNA reads TGTGCCAGCAGACGGGGCAATCAGCCCCAGCATTTT. Combining the CDR3 with reference TRBV28 and TRBJ1-5 gives the whole variable domain DVKVTQSSRYLVKRTGEKVFLECVQDMDHENMFWYRQDPGLGLRLIYFSYDVKMKEKGDIPEGYSVSREKKERFSLILESASTNQTSMYLCASRRGNQPQHFGDGTRLSIL.

The V gene is TRBV29-1, the J gene TRBJ2-7; 10 nucleotides align to TRBD1. Germline values: CDR1 SQVTM, CDR2 ANQGSEA. Unmatched junction bases numbered 7, after V lost 0 bases and J lost 5 bases. This CDR3 is built from 15 residues. Written as DNA, the CDR3 is TGCAGCGTTGAAGAACAGACAGGGGGCAATCACGAGCAGTACTTC. Its protein is CSVEEQTGGNHEQYF.

The chain's CDR3 is CASRGTGSEQFF. In DNA form, the CDR3 reads TGTGCCAGCAGAGGGACAGGGTCTGAGCAGTTCTTC. V gene TRBV28 combines with J gene TRBJ2-1; 9 positions agree with TRBD1. Germline assignment: CDR1 MDHEN and CDR2 SYDVKM. The length of the CDR3 is 12 residues. The junction had 3 bases not matched to a gene; V was cut back by 6 bases and J by 9 bases.

This clone appeared once. The same CDR3 arises from other DNA sequences in this sample as well. The J gene is TRBJ1-1, the V gene TRBV18; D unclear. CDR3 size: 13 residues. Germline CDR1 KGHSH, CDR2 LQKENI. The V end was cut by 2 bases, the J end by 2 bases, with 6 bases between. The CDR3 protein is CASSPTENTEAFF. The CDR3 DNA follows: TGTGCCAGCTCACCAACAGAAAACACTGAAGCTTTCTTT.

The chain joins TRBV6-5 to TRBJ2-5; TRBD1 agrees at 7 bases. The CDR3 runs 13 residues. Trimming took 0 bases from V and 5 from J; bases not matched to a gene: 0. Per the germline V gene, CDR1 is MNHEY and CDR2 is SVGAGI. This chain's CDR3 is CASSYSGGETQYF. In DNA, the CDR3 is TGTGCCAGCAGTTACTCAGGGGGCGAGACCCAGTACTTC.

Written as DNA, the CDR3 is TGTGCCAGCAGTTATCGGGTTTCGGCTGCTGAAGCTTTCTTT. It yields the protein CASSYRVSAAEAFF. This chain connects TRBV6-5 to TRBJ1-1; D is uncertain. This CDR3 spans 14 amino acids. In germline, CDR1 is MNHEY, CDR2 SVGAGI. Trimming left V 3 bases short and J 6 bases short, with 14 bases between.

As for this clone: The junction departs from the called germline gene at one end, perhaps through a read error. The rearrangement joins TRBV11-2 to TRBJ1-2; D is uncertain. CDR1 and CDR2 (germline): SGHAT, FQNNGV. This CDR3 comprises 14 residues. In DNA, the CDR3 is TGTGCCAGCGGCTTAGCCGGCGGGCCTTATGGCTACACCTTC. Translated: CASGLAGGPYGYTF.

The chain couples TRBV6-6 to TRBJ2-1; TRBD2 aligns across 10 bases. Per germline, CDR1 MNHNY and CDR2 SVGAGI (reference sequence). The CDR3 runs to 15 residues. V dropped 6 bases and J dropped 7; count of bases not matched to a gene: 9. CDR3 region: CASSPSGGTGNEQFF. In DNA form, the CDR3 reads TGTGCCAGCAGCCCTAGCGGGGGCACGGGTAATGAGCAGTTCTTC.

The chain employs TRBV13 and TRBJ2-7; D possibly corresponds to TRBD2 (6 bases). The CDR3 runs 15 residues. In germline, CDR1 is PRHDT, CDR2 FYEKMQ (reference sequence). Trimming shortened V by 7 bases and J by 0 bases, and 16 bases separated the two germline ends. As DNA, the CDR3 is TGTGCCAGCACGGCAAGTGACGGGAGCTCCTACGAGCAGTACTTC. Its protein is CASTASDGSSYEQYF.

The chain couples TRBV6-5 to TRBJ2-1, with TRBD2 matching over 14 bases. Germline V gene sequence: CDR1 MNHEY, CDR2 SVGAGI. The CDR3 contains 14 residues. Trimming at V came to 6 bases and at J to 10 bases, leaving 5 bases not matched to a gene. The CDR3 protein is CASRGLAGAREQFF. Written as DNA, the CDR3 is TGTGCCAGCAGGGGACTAGCGGGAGCGCGGGAGCAGTTCTTC.

As regards this clone: Other DNA sequences in the same sample also yield this CDR3. This chain connects TRBV29-1 to TRBJ2-2; no firm D call. Germline-derived CDR1 and CDR2 are SQVTM and ANQGSEA. V was cut by 4 bases and J by 2 bases, with 2 bases left in between. The length of the CDR3 is 11 residues. The CDR3 bases are TGCAGCGTTGCAAACACCGGGGAGCTGTTTTTT. This encodes CSVANTGELFF.

On this clone: Additional DNA sequences in this sample encode the identical CDR3. This chain joins TRBV6-5 and TRBJ1-1, with 9 bases identical to TRBD1. Trimming at V came to 2 bases and at J to 4 bases, leaving 2 bases not matched to a gene. There are 14 residues in the CDR3. The germline V gene encodes CDR1 MNHEY and CDR2 SVGAGI. The CDR3 DNA reads TGTGCCAGCAGTTACGGGACAGGGTCCACTGAAGCTTTCTTT. Translation: CASSYGTGSTEAFF.

The chain joins TRBV10-3 to TRBJ1-1; tentatively, D is TRBD1 (6 bases). Trimming left V 6 bases short and J 6 bases short, with 17 bases between. The germline gives CDR1 ENHRY, CDR2 SYGVKD. The CDR3 loop spans 14 amino acids. In DNA form, the CDR3 reads TGTGCCATCAGAGGGGGGGCTTATGCCGCTGAAGCTTTCTTT. Translated, it gives CAIRGGAYAAEAFF.

V is TRBV7-3 and J is TRBJ2-7, with 8 bases identical to TRBD2. Germline V gene lookup returns CDR1 SGHTA and CDR2 FQGTGA. V was clipped by 5 bases and J by 4 bases; unmatched bases: 10. CDR3 length: 15 amino acids. The CDR3 protein is CASSPYLAGIYEQYF. Written as DNA, the CDR3 is TGTGCCAGCAGCCCCTACTTAGCGGGGATTTACGAGCAGTACTTC.

This chain uses TRBV5-1 with TRBJ2-7; D remains ambiguous. The CDR3 extends over 12 amino acids. Germline CDR1 SGHRS, CDR2 YFSETQ. Trimming left V 1 base short and J 3 bases short, with 5 bases between. CDR3 DNA sequence: TGCGCCAGCAGCTTGAACGGCTACGAGCAGTACTTC. Translating it yields CASSLNGYEQYF.

V gene TRBV7-6 combines with J gene TRBJ2-7, with 12 bases lining up with TRBD2. This CDR3 comprises 17 residues. V trimming: 3 bases; J trimming: 2 bases; junction bases outside the gene matches: 8. Germline CDR1 reads SGHVS; CDR2 reads FNYEAQ. DNA of the CDR3: TGTGCCAGCAGCTTGCGGACTAGCGGGACTACTACCTACGAGCAGTACTTC. It codes for CASSLRTSGTTTYEQYF. Full variable domain (outside the CDR3, taken from reference TRBV7-6 and TRBJ2-7): GAGVSQSPRYKVTKRGQDVALRCDPISGHVSLYWYRQALGQGPEFLTYFNYEAQQDKSGLPNDRFSAERPEGSISTLTIQRTEQRDSAMYRCASSLRTSGTTTYEQYFGPGTRLTVT.

This clone appeared once. This chain connects TRBV13 to TRBJ2-7, with 9 nucleotides matching TRBD1. This CDR3 spans 14 amino acids. V lost 5 bases to trimming and J lost 4 bases; unmatched junction nucleotides: 6. CDR1 PRHDT and CDR2 FYEKMQ come from the germline V gene (reference sequence). CDR3: CASSTWTGEYEQYF. In nucleotides, the CDR3 is TGTGCCAGCAGCACATGGACAGGGGAGTACGAGCAGTACTTC.